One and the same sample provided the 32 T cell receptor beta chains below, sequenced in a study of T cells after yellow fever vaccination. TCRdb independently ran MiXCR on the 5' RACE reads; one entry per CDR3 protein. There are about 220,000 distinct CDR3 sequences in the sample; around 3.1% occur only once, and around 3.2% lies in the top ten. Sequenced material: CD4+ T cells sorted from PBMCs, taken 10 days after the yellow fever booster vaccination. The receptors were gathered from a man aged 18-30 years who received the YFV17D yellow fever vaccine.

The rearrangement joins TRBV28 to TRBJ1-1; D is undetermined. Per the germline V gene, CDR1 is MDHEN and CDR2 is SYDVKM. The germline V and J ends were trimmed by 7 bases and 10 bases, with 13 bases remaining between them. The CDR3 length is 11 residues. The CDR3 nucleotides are TGTGCCAGCACCTCGGACCAAGGAGCTTTCTTT. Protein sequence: CASTSDQGAFF.

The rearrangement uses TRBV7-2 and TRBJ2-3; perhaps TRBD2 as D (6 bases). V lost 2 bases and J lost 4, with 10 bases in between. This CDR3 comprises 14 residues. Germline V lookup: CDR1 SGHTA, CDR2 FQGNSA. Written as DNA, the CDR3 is TGTGCCAGCAGCTTATACGGGAGCGCAGATACGCAGTATTTT. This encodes CASSLYGSADTQYF.

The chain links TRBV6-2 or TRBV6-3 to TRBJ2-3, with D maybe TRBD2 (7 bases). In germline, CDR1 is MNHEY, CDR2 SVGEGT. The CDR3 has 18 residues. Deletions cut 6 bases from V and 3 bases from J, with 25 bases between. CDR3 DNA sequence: TGTGCCAGCAGCAGAACTAGCTTTATGAAGGGGGGGACAGATACGCAGTATTTT. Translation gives CASSRTSFMKGGTDTQYF.

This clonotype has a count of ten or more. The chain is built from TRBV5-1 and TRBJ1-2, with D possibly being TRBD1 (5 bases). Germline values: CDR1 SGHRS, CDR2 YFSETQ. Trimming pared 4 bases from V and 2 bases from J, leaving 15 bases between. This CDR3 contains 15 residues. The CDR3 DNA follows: TGCGCCAGCAGCCCGGCCGGGGGGGAGAACTATGGCTACACCTTC. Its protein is CASSPAGGENYGYTF.

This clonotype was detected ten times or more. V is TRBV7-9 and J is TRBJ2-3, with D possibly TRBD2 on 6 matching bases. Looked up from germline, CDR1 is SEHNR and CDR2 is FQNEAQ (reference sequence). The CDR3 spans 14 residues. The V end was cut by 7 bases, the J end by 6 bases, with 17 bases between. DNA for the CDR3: TGTGCCAGCACCGGGGGATTCGGCATGGATACGCAGTATTTT. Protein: CASTGGFGMDTQYF.

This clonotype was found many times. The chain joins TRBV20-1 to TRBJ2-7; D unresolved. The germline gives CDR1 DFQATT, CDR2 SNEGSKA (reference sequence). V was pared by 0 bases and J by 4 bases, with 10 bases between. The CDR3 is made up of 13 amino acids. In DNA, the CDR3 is TGCAGTGCTAGAGATGACACCCCATACGAGCAGTACTTC. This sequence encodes CSARDDTPYEQYF.

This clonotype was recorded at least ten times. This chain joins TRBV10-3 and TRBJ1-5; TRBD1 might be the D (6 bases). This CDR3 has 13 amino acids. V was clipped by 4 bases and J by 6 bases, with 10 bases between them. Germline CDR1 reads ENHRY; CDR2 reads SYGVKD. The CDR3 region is CAISGGRGQPQHF. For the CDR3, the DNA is TGTGCCATCAGTGGGGGGCGCGGTCAGCCCCAGCATTTT.

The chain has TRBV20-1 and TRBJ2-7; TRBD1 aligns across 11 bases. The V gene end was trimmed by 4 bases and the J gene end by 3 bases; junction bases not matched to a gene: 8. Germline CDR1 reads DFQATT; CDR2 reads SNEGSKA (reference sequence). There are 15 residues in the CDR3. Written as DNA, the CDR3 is TGCAGTGCTACCCGGGGACAGGGGGGGCTCTACGAGCAGTACTTC. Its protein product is CSATRGQGGLYEQYF.

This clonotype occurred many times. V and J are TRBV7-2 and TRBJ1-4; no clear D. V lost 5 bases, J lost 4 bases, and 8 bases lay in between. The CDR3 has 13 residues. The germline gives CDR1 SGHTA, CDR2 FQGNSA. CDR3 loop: CASSRGVNEKLFF. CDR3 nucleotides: TGTGCCAGCAGCCGCGGGGTTAATGAAAAACTGTTTTTT.

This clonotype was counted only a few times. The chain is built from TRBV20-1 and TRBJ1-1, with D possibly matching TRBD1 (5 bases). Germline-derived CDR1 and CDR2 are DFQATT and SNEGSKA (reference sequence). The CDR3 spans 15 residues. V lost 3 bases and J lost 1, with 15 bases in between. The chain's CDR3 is CSASKNGAGNTEAFF. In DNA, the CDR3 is TGCAGTGCTAGTAAGAACGGGGCAGGGAACACTGAAGCTTTCTTT.

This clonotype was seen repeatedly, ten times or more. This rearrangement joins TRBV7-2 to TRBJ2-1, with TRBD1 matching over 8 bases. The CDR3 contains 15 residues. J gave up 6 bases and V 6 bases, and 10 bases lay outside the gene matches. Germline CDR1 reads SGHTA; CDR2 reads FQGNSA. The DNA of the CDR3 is TGTGCCAGCAGAACCTACAGGGGGAAAATCAATGAGCAGTTCTTC. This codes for CASRTYRGKINEQFF.

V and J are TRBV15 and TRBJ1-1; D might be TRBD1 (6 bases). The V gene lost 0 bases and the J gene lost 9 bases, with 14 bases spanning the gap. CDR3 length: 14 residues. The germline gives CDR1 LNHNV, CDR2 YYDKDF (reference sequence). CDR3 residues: CATSRDRGGGKAFF. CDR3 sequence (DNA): TGTGCCACCAGCAGAGATCGGGGAGGGGGGAAAGCTTTCTTT.

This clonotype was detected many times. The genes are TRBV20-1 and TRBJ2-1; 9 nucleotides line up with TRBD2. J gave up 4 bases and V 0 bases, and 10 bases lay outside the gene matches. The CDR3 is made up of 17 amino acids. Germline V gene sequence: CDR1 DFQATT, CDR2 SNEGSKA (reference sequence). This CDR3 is CSARDVERGASYNEQFF. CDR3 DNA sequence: TGCAGTGCTAGAGATGTCGAGCGGGGGGCTTCTTACAATGAGCAGTTCTTC.

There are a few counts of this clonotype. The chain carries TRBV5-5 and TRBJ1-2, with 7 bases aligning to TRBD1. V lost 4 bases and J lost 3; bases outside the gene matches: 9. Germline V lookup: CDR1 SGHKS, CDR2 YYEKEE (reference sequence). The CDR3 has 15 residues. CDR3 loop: CASSPQEDRYYGYTF. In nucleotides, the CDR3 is TGTGCCAGCAGCCCCCAAGAGGACAGGTACTATGGCTACACCTTC.

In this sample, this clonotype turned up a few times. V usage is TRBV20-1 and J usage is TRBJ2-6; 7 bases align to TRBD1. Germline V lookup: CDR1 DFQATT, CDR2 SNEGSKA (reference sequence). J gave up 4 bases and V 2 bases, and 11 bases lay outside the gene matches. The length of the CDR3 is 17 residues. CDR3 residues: CSARPTGNPRGANVLTF. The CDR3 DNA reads TGCAGTGCTAGACCGACAGGGAACCCCAGGGGGGCCAACGTCCTGACTTTC.

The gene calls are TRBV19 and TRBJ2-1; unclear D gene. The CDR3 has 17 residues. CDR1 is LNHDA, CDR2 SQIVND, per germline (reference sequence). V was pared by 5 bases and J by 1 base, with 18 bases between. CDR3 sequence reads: CASSSSGSIRSYNEQFF. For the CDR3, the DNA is TGTGCCAGTAGTTCATCTGGGTCGATCAGGTCCTACAATGAGCAGTTCTTC.

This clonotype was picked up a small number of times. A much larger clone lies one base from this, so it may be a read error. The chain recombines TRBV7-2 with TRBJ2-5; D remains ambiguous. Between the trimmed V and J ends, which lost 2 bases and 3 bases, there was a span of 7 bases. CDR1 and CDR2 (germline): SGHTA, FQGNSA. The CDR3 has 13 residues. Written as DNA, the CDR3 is TGTGCCAGCAGCTTACAAAGAAAAGAGACCCAGTACTTC. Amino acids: CASSLQRKETQYF.

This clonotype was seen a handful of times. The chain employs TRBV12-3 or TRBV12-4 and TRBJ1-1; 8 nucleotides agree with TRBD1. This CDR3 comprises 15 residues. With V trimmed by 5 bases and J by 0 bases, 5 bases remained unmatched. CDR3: CASSRQGLLNTEAFF. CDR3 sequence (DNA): TGTGCCAGCAGTCGACAGGGGCTCCTGAACACTGAAGCTTTCTTT.

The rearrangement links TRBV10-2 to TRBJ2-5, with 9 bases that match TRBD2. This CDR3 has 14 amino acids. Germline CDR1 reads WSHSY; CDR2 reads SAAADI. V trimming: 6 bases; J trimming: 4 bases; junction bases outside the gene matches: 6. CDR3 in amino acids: CASSRGGAGETQYF. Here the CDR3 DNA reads TGCGCCAGCAGCCGCGGGGGGGCCGGAGAGACCCAGTACTTC.

CDR3 residues: CASTLGTSGEPNEQFF. Written as DNA, the CDR3 is TGCGCCAGCACTCTGGGGACTAGCGGGGAGCCCAATGAGCAGTTCTTC. The chain joins TRBV5-1 to TRBJ2-1, with 13 bases that match TRBD2. Germline CDR1 reads SGHRS; CDR2 reads YFSETQ. There are 16 residues in the CDR3. V was pared by 6 bases and J by 6 bases, with 9 bases of the junction left unmatched. Together with reference TRBV5-1 and TRBJ2-1, the CDR3 gives the full variable domain: KAGVTQTPRYLIKTRGQQVTLSCSPISGHRSVSWYQQTPGQGLQFLFEYFSETQRNKGNFPGRFSGRQFSNSRSEMNVSTLELGDSALYLCASTLGTSGEPNEQFFGPGTRLTVL.

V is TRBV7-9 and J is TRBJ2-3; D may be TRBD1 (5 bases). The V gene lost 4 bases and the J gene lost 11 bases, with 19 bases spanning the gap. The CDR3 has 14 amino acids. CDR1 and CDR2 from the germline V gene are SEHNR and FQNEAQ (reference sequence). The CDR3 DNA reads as TGTGCCAGCAGCTCGACCAGCCGTGACAGACAGCAGTATTTT. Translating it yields CASSSTSRDRQQYF.

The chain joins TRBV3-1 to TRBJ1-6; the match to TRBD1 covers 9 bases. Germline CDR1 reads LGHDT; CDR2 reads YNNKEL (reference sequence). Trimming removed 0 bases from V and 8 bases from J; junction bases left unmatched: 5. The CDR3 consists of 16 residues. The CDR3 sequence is CASSQDLGTGYSPLHF. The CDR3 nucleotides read TGTGCCAGCAGCCAAGATTTGGGGACAGGGTATTCACCCCTCCACTTT.

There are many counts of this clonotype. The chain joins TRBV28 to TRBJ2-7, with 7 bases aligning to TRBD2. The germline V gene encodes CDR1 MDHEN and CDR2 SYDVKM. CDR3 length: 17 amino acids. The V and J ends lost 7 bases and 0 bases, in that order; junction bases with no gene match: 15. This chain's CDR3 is CASTDGPGGRVSYEQYV. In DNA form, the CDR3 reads TGTGCCAGCACCGACGGACCGGGAGGTAGGGTCTCCTACGAGCAGTACGTC.

CDR3 sequence (DNA): TGTGCCAGCAGCTTAGAGATAGCGGGGGGGACAGATACGCAGTATTTT. Translating it yields CASSLEIAGGTDTQYF. V and J are TRBV7-6 and TRBJ2-3; 11 bases fit TRBD2. This CDR3 comprises 16 residues. With V trimmed by 1 base and J by 3 bases, 3 bases remained unmatched. The V gene's germline CDR1 is SGHVS and CDR2 FNYEAQ.

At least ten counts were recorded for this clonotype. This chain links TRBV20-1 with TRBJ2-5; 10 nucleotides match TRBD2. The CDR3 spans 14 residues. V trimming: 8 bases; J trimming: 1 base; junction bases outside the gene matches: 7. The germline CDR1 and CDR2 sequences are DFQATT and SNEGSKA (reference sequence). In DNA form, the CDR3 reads TGCAGTAGCATAGCGGGGGGTCCCCAAGAGACCCAGTACTTC. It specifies CSSIAGGPQETQYF.

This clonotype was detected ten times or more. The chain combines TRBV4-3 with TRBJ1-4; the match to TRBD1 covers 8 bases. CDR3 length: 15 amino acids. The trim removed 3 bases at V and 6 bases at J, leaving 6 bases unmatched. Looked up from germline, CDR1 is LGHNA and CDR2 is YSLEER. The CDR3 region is CASSQRQGIHEKLFF. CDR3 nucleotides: TGCGCCAGCAGCCAGAGACAGGGGATTCATGAAAAACTGTTTTTT.

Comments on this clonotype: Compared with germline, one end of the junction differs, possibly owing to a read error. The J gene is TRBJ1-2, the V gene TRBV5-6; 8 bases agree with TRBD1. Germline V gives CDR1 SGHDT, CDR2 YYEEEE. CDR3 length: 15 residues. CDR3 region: CASSRERQGHYGYAF. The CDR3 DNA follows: TGTGCCAGCAGCCGGGAGAGACAGGGGCACTATGGCTACGCCTTC. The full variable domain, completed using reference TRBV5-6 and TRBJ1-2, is DAGVTQSPTHLIKTRGQQVTLRCSPKSGHDTVSWYQQALGQGPQFIFQYYEEEERQRGNFPDRFSGHQFPNYSSELNVNALLLGDSALYLCASSRERQGHYGYAFGSGTRLTVV.

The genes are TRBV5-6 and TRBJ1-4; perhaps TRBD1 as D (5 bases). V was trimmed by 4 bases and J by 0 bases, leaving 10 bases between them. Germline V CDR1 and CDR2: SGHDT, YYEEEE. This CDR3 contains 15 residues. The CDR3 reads CASSQGPTTNEKLFF. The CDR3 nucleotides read TGTGCCAGCAGCCAGGGACCTACAACTAATGAAAAACTGTTTTTT.

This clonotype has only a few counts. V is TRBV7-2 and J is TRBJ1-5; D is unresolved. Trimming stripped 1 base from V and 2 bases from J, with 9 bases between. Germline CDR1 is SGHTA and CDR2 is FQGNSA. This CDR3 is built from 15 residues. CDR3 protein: CASSLVTTRNQPQHF. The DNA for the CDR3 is TGTGCCAGCAGCTTAGTAACTACTCGCAATCAGCCCCAGCATTTT.

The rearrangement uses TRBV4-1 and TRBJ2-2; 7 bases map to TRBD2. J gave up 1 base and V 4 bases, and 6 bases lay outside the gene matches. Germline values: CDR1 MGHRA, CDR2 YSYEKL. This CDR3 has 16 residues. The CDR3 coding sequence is TGCGCCAGCAGCCTAAGCGGGACGGTGAACACCGGGGAGCTGTTTTTT. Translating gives CASSLSGTVNTGELFF.

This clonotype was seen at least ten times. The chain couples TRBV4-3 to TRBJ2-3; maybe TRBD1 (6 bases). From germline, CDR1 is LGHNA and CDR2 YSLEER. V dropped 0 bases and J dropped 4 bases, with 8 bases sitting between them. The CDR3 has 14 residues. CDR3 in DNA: TGCGCCAGCAGCCAAGACACAGGGTCAGATACGCAGTATTTT. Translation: CASSQDTGSDTQYF.

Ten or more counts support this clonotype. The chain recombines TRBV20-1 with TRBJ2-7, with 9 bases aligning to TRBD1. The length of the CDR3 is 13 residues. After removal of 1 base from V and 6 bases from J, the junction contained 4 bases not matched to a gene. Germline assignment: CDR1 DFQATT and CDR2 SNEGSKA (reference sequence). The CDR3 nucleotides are TGCAGTGCTAGAGGGACAGGGGCACGCGAGCAGTACTTC. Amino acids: CSARGTGAREQYF.